This T cell receptor beta chain was retrieved from a study of CXCR3-negative and CXCR3-positive naive CD8 T cells. Libraries of TRB cDNA were made by 5' RACE and carried UMIs. TCRdb re-called the 5' RACE reads and gives one entry per CDR3 protein, without DNA. With about 130,000 distinct CDR3 sequences in the sample, the ten largest clones hold roughly 0.31%. CDR3 size: 14 residues. Germline V gene sequence: CDR1 SGHAT, CDR2 FQNNGV. The J gene is TRBJ1-1, the V gene TRBV11-2; TCRdb names TRBD1, which stays unverified in the absence of DNA. The sequence was obtained from a human donor in good health. Some clones in this sample may be carry-over from other donors' samples. The sample comprised naive CXCR3- CD8+ T cells from blood. The subset denotes: CD45RO-CCR7+CD27+CD95- naive CD8+ T cells lacking CXCR3 (TNR3-). CDR3 in amino acids: CASSSPGTGLFCTF.